This T cell receptor beta chain came from a study of response to subunit inactivated influenza vaccine listed by TCRdb under 2018. Background for the entire study: To follow how T cells responded to a trivalent subunit inactivated influenza vaccine, the researchers relied on deep quantitative profiling of the T cell receptor repertoire. Findings and caveats that apply to the study as a whole: The authors suggested that each seasonal influenza vaccination may recruit only a limited number of new T cells.

Comment on this clonotype: Its antigen remains undetermined. One base away there is no much larger clone; base qualities are not given.

For CDR1 and CDR2, the germline V gene lists MDHEN and SYDVKM. V is pruned by 4 bases and J by 1 base, leaving 16 bases of the junction without a gene match. Reading from cysteine to phenylalanine, the CDR3 counts 19 amino acids. Left in the record is the CDR3 DNA by itself, 57 bases read in frame from the first base. Receptor libraries were prepared by RT-PCR. Instrument used: Illumina HiSeq 2500. The public reads were reprocessed in TCRdb via fastp at Q25 and MiXCR, keeping in-frame beta chains. Rows merge per CDR3 protein into single entries with the most common DNA and genes. The sample profile shows around 300,000 distinct CDR3 sequences; about 20% of them were found once. Around a tenth of the sample is in the top ten clones.

This TCR came from a man aged 45 to 75 who received an inactivated influenza vaccine. Donor details come from another sample of the same person, matched by shared clones. The rearranged chain carries TRBV28 and TRBJ1-3, and 7 junctional nucleotides match TRBD1. Sequencing used PBMCs from blood, obtained less than 22 months after vaccination. Here is the DNA: TGTGCCAGCAGTTCGAATCCGGACAGGCCTCGAATGTCTGGAAACACCATATATTTT. This is translated as CASSSNPDRPRMSGNTIYF. Reference TRBV28 and TRBJ1-3 proteins supply the regions before and after the CDR3; the full variable domain is: DVKVTQSSRYLVKRTGEKVFLECVQDMDHENMFWYRQDPGLGLRLIYFSYDVKMKEKGDIPEGYSVSREKKERFSLILESASTNQTSMYLCASSSNPDRPRMSGNTIYFGEGSWLTVV.